The rows below give T cell receptor beta chains drawn from one sample of a study of T cell responses to AZD1222 COVID-19 vaccine. The repertoire was sequenced with immunoSEQ multiplex PCR; TCRdb's copy has only in-frame clones and lacks some. Here the sample spans 150,000 to 200,000 clones, about nine tenths being singletons. Sequencing used peripheral blood, obtained 28 days after the second AZD1222 dose. Source of these receptors: an adult who received the AZD1222 COVID-19 vaccine. CDR3s include the opening cysteine and the closing phenylalanine or tryptophan. The order of the fields is V gene, J gene, clone size, D gene, CDR3 length, CDR3 protein, CDR3 DNA. A D gene is named only where the DNA matches it firmly. Only some rows state a clone size, as once, few, many or a class for expanded clones.

TRBV7-9,TRBJ1-4,-,TRBD1,12,CASSFQGGKLFF,TGTGCCAGCAGCTTTCAGGGGGGAAAACTGTTTTTT
TRBV5-5,TRBJ1-2,few,-,18,CASWGWGGPDGVNYGYTF,TGTGCCAGCTGGGGCTGGGGGGGGCCGGACGGCGTTAACTATGGCTACACCTTC
TRBV18,TRBJ2-3,-,TRBD2,17,CASSPLTSGGSTDTQYF,TGTGCCAGCTCACCATTAACTAGCGGGGGTAGCACAGATACGCAGTATTTT
TRBV10-1,TRBJ2-2,-,TRBD1,16,CASNAETGVITGELFF,TGCGCCAGCAACGCTGAGACAGGGGTTATCACCGGGGAGCTGTTTTTT
TRBV18,TRBJ1-4,-,TRBD1,16,CASSPYRGQENEKLFF,TGTGCCAGCTCACCATACAGGGGGCAGGAAAATGAAAAACTGTTTTTT
TRBV28,TRBJ2-1,-,-,13,CASSGTLHNEQFF,TGTGCCAGCAGTGGGACTCTGCACAATGAGCAGTTCTTC
TRBV5-4,TRBJ2-7,-,TRBD1,15,CASSGGTGRSYEQYF,TGTGCCAGCAGCGGTGGGACAGGGCGGTCCTACGAGCAGTACTTC
TRBV3-1/TRBV3-2,TRBJ2-3,-,TRBD1,15,CASRPGTGKGDTQYF,TGTGCCAGCAGACCCGGGACAGGGAAGGGGGATACGCAGTATTTT
TRBV27,TRBJ1-2,-,TRBD1,14,CASMDRATNYGYTF,TGTGCTTCAATGGACAGGGCTACTAACTATGGCTACACCTTC
TRBV7-9,TRBJ1-1,-,-,13,CASTRDMNTEAFF,TGTGCCTCCACAAGGGATATGAACACTGAAGCTTTCTTT
TRBV18,TRBJ2-7,-,-,17,CASSPFGLPPGVYEQYF,TGTGCCAGCTCCCCGTTTGGGCTTCCCCCTGGGGTTTACGAGCAGTACTTC
TRBV25-1,TRBJ1-3,-,-,14,CASSEYQSGNTIYF,TGTGCCAGCAGTGAATATCAGTCCGGAAACACCATATATTTT
TRBV7-7,TRBJ2-7,-,TRBD1,15,CASSLQQGAIYEQYF,TGTGCCAGCAGCTTACAGCAGGGGGCTATCTACGAGCAGTACTTC
TRBV6-1,TRBJ1-2,-,-,17,CASSAVAAPPAGYGYTF,TGTGCCAGCAGTGCCGTGGCAGCACCGCCTGCGGGCTATGGCTACACCTTC
TRBV27,TRBJ2-1,-,-,13,CASRDREYNEQFF,TGTGCCAGCCGAGACCGGGAGTACAATGAGCAGTTCTTC
TRBV6-5,TRBJ1-2,-,TRBD1,13,CASLPDRESGYTF,TGTGCCAGCCTTCCTGACAGGGAATCTGGCTACACCTTC
TRBV5-6,TRBJ2-7,-,-,11,CASSRAGEQYF,TGTGCCAGCAGCCGCGCGGGAGAGCAGTACTTC